These T cell receptor beta chains were read from a single sample in a study of vaccination and CD4 T cells after COVID-19. These TCRs are of unknown antigen specificity. TCRdb reanalysed the PCR reads using MiXCR and keeps one entry per CDR3 protein. The table lists fewer than 20,000 distinct CDR3 sequences, around 40% of them singletons. The source was CD4+ T cells from blood, cultured in vitro, collected about 7 months after SARS-CoV-2 vaccination. The receptors derive from a human donor who had recovered from COVID-19. Both conserved end residues are part of each CDR3. Each record gives: J gene, V gene, D gene, clone size, CDR3 DNA, CDR3 protein. A D gene is named only where the DNA matches it firmly. Expanded clones get a size class; other rows say once, few or many, or leave the size out.

J: TRBJ1-2
V: TRBV7-9
D: NA
size: NA
DNA: TGTGCCAGCACGTCAGGGGACTATGGCTACACCTTC
CDR3: CASTSGDYGYTF

J: TRBJ2-5
V: TRBV21-1
D: NA
size: NA
DNA: TGTGCCAGCAGGAAAGGGGCAGGGGGACTCCAAGAGACCCAGTACTTC
CDR3: CASRKGAGGLQETQYF

J: TRBJ1-2
V: TRBV12-3/TRBV12-4
D: NA
size: few
DNA: TGTGCCAGCAGCCCCAGGAAGAGTAACTATGGCTACACCTTC
CDR3: CASSPRKSNYGYTF

J: TRBJ1-6
V: TRBV11-2
D: NA
size: few
DNA: TGTGCCAGCAGTAGACACCGTGACTATAATTCACCCCTCCACTTT
CDR3: CASSRHRDYNSPLHF

J: TRBJ2-3
V: TRBV18
D: TRBD1
size: NA
DNA: TGTGCCAGCTCAGACAGGGGGCGAAGCACAGATACGCAGTATTTT
CDR3: CASSDRGRSTDTQYF

J: TRBJ2-1
V: TRBV7-2
D: NA
size: NA
DNA: TGTGCCAGCAGCTTTTACAATGAGCAGTTCTTC
CDR3: CASSFYNEQFF

J: TRBJ1-1
V: TRBV19
D: NA
size: NA
DNA: TGTGCCAGTAGTACCCTCGATCGGGGGAACACTGAAGCTTTCTTT
CDR3: CASSTLDRGNTEAFF

J: TRBJ1-2
V: TRBV2
D: NA
size: NA
DNA: TGTGCCAGCAGGAACTCTCCCTATGGCTACACCTTC
CDR3: CASRNSPYGYTF

J: TRBJ1-1
V: TRBV20-1
D: NA
size: NA
DNA: TGCAGTGCTCTTGACAGGTTTTCCTTGGGGGCTTTCTTT
CDR3: CSALDRFSLGAFF

J: TRBJ2-7
V: TRBV20-1
D: TRBD2
size: once
DNA: TGCAGTGCTAGATCTACAGCGGGGCGCGAGCAGTACTTC
CDR3: CSARSTAGREQYF

J: TRBJ1-1
V: TRBV27
D: NA
size: NA
DNA: TGTGCGCAGAACACTGAAGCTTTCTTT
CDR3: CAQNTEAFF

J: TRBJ2-1
V: TRBV7-2
D: NA
size: NA
DNA: TGTGCCAGCAGCTTAGCAAAGACTAGCTACAATGAGCAGTTCTTC
CDR3: CASSLAKTSYNEQFF

J: TRBJ1-5
V: TRBV6-1
D: NA
size: few
DNA: TGTGCCAGCAGGCGGCAGGACAATCAGCCCCAGCATTTT
CDR3: CASRRQDNQPQHF

J: TRBJ2-5
V: TRBV20-1
D: TRBD2
size: NA
DNA: TGCAGTGCTGCGGTCGCTAGCGGGGCTCAAGAGACCCAGTACTTC
CDR3: CSAAVASGAQETQYF

J: TRBJ1-2
V: TRBV6-1
D: NA
size: NA
DNA: TGTGCCACCAAAACACAGGGTTCTAACTATGGCTACACCTTC
CDR3: CATKTQGSNYGYTF

J: TRBJ1-6
V: TRBV2
D: NA
size: NA
DNA: TGTGCCAGCATCTTTGATAGCTCCTATAATTCACCCCTCCACTTT
CDR3: CASIFDSSYNSPLHF

J: TRBJ2-5
V: TRBV20-1
D: TRBD2
size: few
DNA: TGCAGTGCTATCAAGCGGGGGGCGTACCAAGAGACCCAGTACTTC
CDR3: CSAIKRGAYQETQYF

J: TRBJ1-6
V: TRBV5-4
D: NA
size: few
DNA: TGTGCCAGCAGCTTGGATGTGGGAGTTTCACCCCTCCACTTT
CDR3: CASSLDVGVSPLHF

J: TRBJ1-2
V: TRBV7-3
D: NA
size: NA
DNA: TGTGCCAGCAGCTTAACTGAGAACTATGGCTACACCTTC
CDR3: CASSLTENYGYTF

J: TRBJ1-3
V: TRBV7-6
D: NA
size: NA
DNA: TGTGCCAGCAGCTTAGTGCCGAACACCATATATTTT
CDR3: CASSLVPNTIYF

J: TRBJ1-2
V: TRBV20-1
D: NA
size: NA
DNA: TGCAGTGCTATGACTAGCGAGGCCGTGGGCTACACCTTC
CDR3: CSAMTSEAVGYTF

J: TRBJ2-2
V: TRBV6-5
D: NA
size: few
DNA: TGTGCCAGCAGTTTGCAAAGCACCGGGGAGCTGTTTTTT
CDR3: CASSLQSTGELFF

J: TRBJ2-7
V: TRBV6-1
D: NA
size: NA
DNA: TGTGCCAGCAGGGAATTACAGCTTTCCTACGAGCAGTACTTC
CDR3: CASRELQLSYEQYF